This TCR beta chain was recorded in a study of chemoradiotherapy in HPV16-positive cancers (dated by TCRdb to between 2021 and 2024). Describing the broader study: Functional T-cell assays on cells from a couple of HPV16-positive patients defined candidate HPV-specific T-cell clones and common TCR motifs. The study set out to ask whether T-cell immunity against the HPV oncoproteins E6 and E7 changes over the course of chemoradiotherapy and whether that immunity affects survival. The candidate HPV-specific TCRs and motifs were then tracked in TCR repertoires from some 86 patients with HPV-related cancers.

Remarks on this clone: Its antigen has not been determined. Per-nucleotide qualities are absent, and no much larger clonotype sits a single base away.

Overall results and qualifications from the work: Expansion of candidate HPV-specific clones and E7-related TCR motifs was observed in the tumor microenvironment during treatment, whereas no such expansion was observed for non-HPV-specific T cells. In HPV16-positive patients, expansion of HPV-responsive T cells during chemoradiotherapy was found to be associated with improved recurrence-free survival. The survival association was reported for HPV16-positive patients, and the functional definition of HPV-specific T cells was derived from only a couple of HPV16-positive patients.

The CDR1 and CDR2 encoded by the germline V gene are SGHAT and FQNNGV. The germline V and J ends show losses of 5 bases and 8 bases respectively, and no gene match explains 7 bases of the junction. From cysteine to phenylalanine, the CDR3 is 14 amino acids long. The only DNA kept is the CDR3, 42 bases in frame from the first base. Repertoires were sampled multiple times during chemoradiotherapy, which allowed clonal expansion in the tumor microenvironment to be followed. To prepare the library, the immunoSEQ multiplex PCR assay was applied. TCRdb obtained this table from immuneACCESS and retained in-frame rearrangements with V and J assigned. These tables miss some clones; where compared with another copy, unresolved V genes account for less than half of the shortfall, and the remainder is unexplained. In all, the sample holds 40,000 to 65,000 clones, and roughly 90% of those were seen once. The ten largest make up more than 3% of the sample.

The receptor's source is a human donor with HPV-associated anogenital cancer. In this chain, TRBV11-2 is recombined with TRBJ1-2, and 11 junction bases match TRBD1. This material consisted of blood, taken from a patient who underwent chemoradiotherapy. The DNA sequence is given as TGTGCCAGCAGCCACGGACAGGGGGCGGGGGGCTACACCTTC. Its translation reads: CASSHGQGAGGYTF.